Following are 19 T cell receptor beta chains from one sample sequenced in a study of T cells in Graves' hyperthyroidism and ophthalmopathy. The source material, RNA transcripts, was used to amplify TCR beta CDR3 regions. The TCR CDR3 was amplified in a first-round RT-PCR using the HTBI primer set. TCRdb independently ran MiXCR on the multiplex PCR reads; one entry per CDR3 protein. The sample has 550,000 to 850,000 distinct CDR3 sequences, approximately 18% seen once. The sequenced material came from blood. The receptors were gathered from a woman aged 45 to 65 with Graves' hyperthyroidism that later progressed to Graves' ophthalmopathy.

This chain connects TRBV19 to TRBJ2-1; 8 nucleotides align to TRBD2. CDR3 length: 15 residues. Germline V lookup: CDR1 LNHDA, CDR2 SQIVND (reference sequence). Trimming cost V 4 bases and J 2 bases; bases outside gene matches: 4. The chain's CDR3 is CASSNGGATYNEQFF. The DNA for the CDR3 is TGTGCCAGTAGTAACGGGGGGGCGACCTACAATGAGCAGTTCTTC. The full variable domain, completed using reference TRBV19 and TRBJ2-1, is DGGITQSPKYLFRKEGQNVTLSCEQNLNHDAMYWYRQDPGQGLRLIYYSQIVNDFQKGDIAEGYSVSREKKESFPLTVTSAQKNPTAFYLCASSNGGATYNEQFFGPGTRLTVL.

V gene TRBV20-1 combines with J gene TRBJ1-2, with D unresolved. The germline gives CDR1 DFQATT, CDR2 SNEGSKA (reference sequence). The CDR3 spans 12 residues. DNA for the CDR3: TGCAACCACCCGAGGGATCCTAATGGCTACACCTTC. Translation: CNHPRDPNGYTF.

In its sample, this clonotype was seen a few times. The CDR3 bases are TGTGCCATCAGTGATTCCAGAAAGACCCAGTACTTC. Translation gives CAISDSRKTQYF. The V gene is TRBV10-3, the J gene TRBJ2-5, with D hard to call. This CDR3 has 12 amino acids. Germline CDR1 reads ENHRY; CDR2 reads SYGVKD. The V gene lost 3 bases and the J gene lost 6 bases, with 8 bases spanning the gap.

This clonotype was seen at least ten times. The chain's CDR3 is CASSVPSNQETQYF. In nucleotides, the CDR3 is TGTGCCAGCAGCGTGCCGTCTAATCAAGAGACCCAGTACTTC. V and J are TRBV7-2 and TRBJ2-5; D ambiguous. V lost 5 bases, J lost 2 bases, and 12 bases lay in between. The CDR3 consists of 14 residues. Germline CDR1 and CDR2: SGHTA and FQGNSA.

The V gene is TRBV9, the J gene TRBJ2-1; 11 positions match TRBD1. CDR3 length equals 17 residues. Germline CDR1 SGDLS, CDR2 YYNGEE. V lost 3 bases and J lost 8; bases outside the gene matches: 13. CDR3 sequence reads: CASSADRTGGRWDEQFF. CDR3 in DNA: TGTGCCAGCAGCGCCGACCGGACAGGGGGCCGCTGGGATGAGCAGTTCTTC. The entire variable domain, with the rest obtained from reference TRBV9 and TRBJ2-1, is as follows: DSGVTQTPKHLITATGQRVTLRCSPRSGDLSVYWYQQSLDQGLQFLIQYYNGEERAKGNILERFSAQQFPDLHSELNLSSLELGDSALYFCASSADRTGGRWDEQFFGPGTRLTVL.

There are many counts of this clonotype. V gene TRBV3-1 combines with J gene TRBJ2-5; unclear D gene. The CDR3 runs 13 residues. Trimming cost V 5 bases and J 3 bases, with 10 bases left between them. Germline CDR1 reads LGHDT; CDR2 reads YNNKEL (reference sequence). The CDR3 loop reads CASSDAAEETQYF. The CDR3 coding sequence is TGTGCCAGCAGCGATGCGGCGGAAGAGACCCAGTACTTC.

This clonotype was observed a few times. The V and J genes are TRBV5-1 and TRBJ2-1; D may be TRBD1 (6 bases). The V and J ends lost 3 bases and 7 bases respectively, with 29 bases between them. The CDR3 covers 19 residues. Germline V CDR1 and CDR2: SGHRS, YFSETQ. DNA of the CDR3: TGCGCCAGCAGCTCCCACGAACTGATACCAGGGGACCCTCGGAATGAGCAGTTCTTC. Translated: CASSSHELIPGDPRNEQFF.

This clonotype was seen many times. At one of its ends the junction is not consistent with the germline gene, which may arise from a read error. The CDR3 spells CASSQDGSKGNAEAFF. The CDR3 region has the DNA TGTGCCAGCAGCCAAGATGGTTCCAAGGGGAACGCTGAAGCTTTCTTT. This chain uses TRBV3-1 with TRBJ1-1; a possible D gene is TRBD1 (5 bases). CDR1 LGHDT and CDR2 YNNKEL come from the germline V gene (reference sequence). The CDR3 runs to 16 residues.

This clonotype was observed many times. The V and J genes are TRBV12-3 or TRBV12-4 and TRBJ2-1; tentatively, D is TRBD1 or TRBD2 (5 bases each). V gave up 6 bases and J gave up 5 bases, with 14 bases separating them. CDR3 length: 14 amino acids. The CDR3 sequence: CASSLGDGHNEQFF. As DNA, the CDR3 is TGTGCCAGCAGCCTTGGGGACGGTCACAATGAGCAGTTCTTC.

This clonotype was seen many times. J is TRBJ1-2 and V is TRBV11-2; D is ambiguous. The V and J ends lost 0 bases and 3 bases respectively, with 11 bases between them. The CDR3 sequence is 15 residues long. The germline CDR1 and CDR2 sequences are SGHAT and FQNNGV. The CDR3 bases are TGTGCCAGCAGCTTAGAACGGCTGAGTGACTATGGCTACACCTTC. It codes for CASSLERLSDYGYTF.

The table lists this clonotype with many counts. The chain couples TRBV2 to TRBJ2-1, with 9 bases identical to TRBD2. From germline, CDR1 is SNHLY and CDR2 FYNNEI. Unmatched junction bases numbered 3, after V lost 2 bases and J lost 4 bases. This CDR3 contains 15 residues. The CDR3 DNA reads as TGTGCCAGCAGTGAATGGCGGGGGGGATACAATGAGCAGTTCTTC. It translates to CASSEWRGGYNEQFF.

V gene TRBV9 combines with J gene TRBJ1-3; 8 nucleotides agree with TRBD1. Looked up from germline, CDR1 is SGDLS and CDR2 is YYNGEE. CDR3 length equals 16 residues. The trim removed 3 bases at V and 2 bases at J, leaving 7 bases unmatched. The CDR3 spells CASSAPQTGAGNTIYF. In DNA form, the CDR3 reads TGTGCCAGCAGCGCGCCCCAGACAGGGGCTGGAAACACCATATATTTT.

The chain joins TRBV6-2 or TRBV6-3 to TRBJ1-6, with a tentative D call TRBD1 (5 bases). Trimming pared 2 bases from V and 3 bases from J, leaving 14 bases between. This CDR3 has 17 residues. From germline, CDR1 is MNHEY and CDR2 SVGEGT. In DNA form, the CDR3 reads TGTGCCAGCAGTTACATAAGACAGACCAACTATAATTCACCCCTCCACTTT. This sequence encodes CASSYIRQTNYNSPLHF.

V and J are TRBV7-8 and TRBJ1-5; D is undetermined. The CDR3 is 14 residues long. V was pared by 5 bases and J by 5 bases, with 13 bases between. The germline V gene has CDR1 SGHVS and CDR2 FQNEAQ. DNA of the CDR3: TGTGCCAGCAGCCGAACCGGGCCTTATCAGCCCCAGCATTTT. It yields the protein CASSRTGPYQPQHF.

The rearrangement uses TRBV10-3 and TRBJ2-3, with TRBD2 matching 14 bases. Germline-derived CDR1 and CDR2 are ENHRY and SYGVKD. CDR3 length equals 19 residues. V shed 6 bases and J 6 bases; nucleotides not matched to a gene: 17. Here the CDR3 reads CAISDQGLAGELPWDTQYF. As DNA, the CDR3 is TGTGCCATCAGCGACCAGGGACTAGCGGGGGAGCTCCCCTGGGATACGCAGTATTTT.

This clonotype was seen ten or more times. The chain employs TRBV5-1 and TRBJ2-7, with TRBD1 identical over 10 bases. Germline CDR1 reads SGHRS; CDR2 reads YFSETQ. J was trimmed by 4 bases and V by 0 bases; bases with no gene match: 4. The CDR3 length is 15 residues. CDR3 bases: TGCGCCAGCAGCTTGGCCGGGACAGGGGAGTACGAGCAGTACTTC. Translation: CASSLAGTGEYEQYF.

In its sample, this clonotype was seen a few times. For the CDR3, the DNA is TGTGCCAGCAGTATGACAGGGGTGATCACTGAAGCTTTCTTT. This codes for CASSMTGVITEAFF. This chain joins TRBV27 and TRBJ1-1; TRBD1 matches 8 bases. The CDR3 runs to 14 residues. Germline V gene sequence: CDR1 MNHEY, CDR2 SMNVEV (reference sequence). J gave up 4 bases and V 5 bases, and 6 bases lay outside the gene matches.

This clonotype was seen a few times. V and J are TRBV7-9 and TRBJ2-3; 13 positions agree with TRBD2. This CDR3 is built from 16 residues. The germline V gene encodes CDR1 SEHNR and CDR2 FQNEAQ (reference sequence). Unmatched junction bases numbered 4, after V lost 4 bases and J lost 3 bases. The DNA for the CDR3 is TGTGCCAGCAGCTATAAGACTAGCGGGGGGACAGATACGCAGTATTTT. Translation: CASSYKTSGGTDTQYF.

The rearrangement joins TRBV30 to TRBJ1-5; 10 bases are a match to TRBD1. Germline CDR1 and CDR2: GTSNPN and SVGIG (reference sequence). The V and J ends lost 8 bases and 2 bases, in that order; junction bases with no gene match: 3. The CDR3 is made up of 13 amino acids. The CDR3 is CARGTGGNQPQHF. Written as DNA, the CDR3 is TGTGCCCGGGGGACAGGGGGCAATCAGCCCCAGCATTTT.